The 25 T cell receptor beta chains presented below share a single source sample, sequenced in a study of spatial heterogeneity in lung cancer. The time point: sample taken at primary tumor resection. Sequencing covered unsorted whole RNA taken from tumor, nontumor lung or frozen PBMC. TCRdb ran MiXCR on the 5' RACE reads and lists one entry per CDR3 protein. The data contain more than 20,000 distinct CDR3 sequences, under 6% of them singletons. The specimen comprised PBMCs, sampled at surgery. The receptors were gathered from a male donor with early-stage non-small cell lung cancer.

The chain carries TRBV14 and TRBJ1-2; unclear D gene. The V end was cut by 1 base, the J end by 8 bases, with 8 bases between. The CDR3 contains 12 residues. Germline CDR1 is SGHDN and CDR2 is FVKESK. The CDR3 here is CASSQAGNGYTF. The CDR3 DNA follows: TGTGCCAGCAGCCAAGCTGGTAACGGCTACACCTTC.

This clonotype was counted many times. The CDR3 carries no conserved terminal phenylalanine or tryptophan, so it likely arises from a read error. The DNA is omitted, as the CDR3 cannot be located on it reliably, and the CDR3 follows TCRdb's listing. The chain combines TRBV5-1 with TRBJ2-7; the D call of TRBD2 is as the table states it, not checked on the DNA. The CDR3 is 13 amino acids in total, end residues counted. Per the germline V gene, CDR1 is SGHRS and CDR2 is YFSETQ. The CDR3 sequence is CASRSCPWADGTA.

The V gene is TRBV4-1, the J gene TRBJ1-4; 10 nucleotides agree with TRBD1. Trimming cost V 3 bases and J 6 bases; bases outside gene matches: 4. CDR1 is MGHRA, CDR2 YSYEKL, per germline. The CDR3 covers 15 residues. The CDR3 coding sequence is TGCGCCAGCAGCCATCCCGGGACAGGGGATGAAAAACTGTTTTTT. Protein: CASSHPGTGDEKLFF.

This clonotype has more than one count but fewer than ten. The J gene is TRBJ2-7, the V gene TRBV7-9, with a weak D call TRBD2 (5 bases). Trimming removed 5 bases from V and 3 bases from J, with 20 bases in between. Germline CDR1 and CDR2: SEHNR and FQNEAQ (reference sequence). The CDR3 contains 16 residues. The DNA of the CDR3 is TGTGCCAGCAGCCCCCCTCCCAGGCTAGGACTCTACGAGCAGTACTTC. Its protein is CASSPPPRLGLYEQYF.

This clonotype was observed at least ten times. This chain connects TRBV2 to TRBJ2-5; unclear D gene. Germline V lookup: CDR1 SNHLY, CDR2 FYNNEI. Between the trimmed V and J ends, which lost 3 bases and 5 bases, there was a span of 10 bases. CDR3 size: 13 residues. The CDR3 DNA reads TGTGCCAGCAGTGACCAGAGTTCTGAGACCCAGTACTTC. Translation gives CASSDQSSETQYF.

This clonotype was seen at least ten times. The genes are TRBV7-9 and TRBJ2-7; D call uncertain. From germline, CDR1 is SEHNR and CDR2 FQNEAQ (reference sequence). V lost 6 bases and J 3 bases, leaving 15 bases between the germline ends. The CDR3 is made up of 14 amino acids. The CDR3 DNA sequence: TGTGCCAGCAGATCTGACGACGGATACTACGAGCAGTACTTC. Protein product: CASRSDDGYYEQYF.

This clonotype was found many times. The genes are TRBV29-1 and TRBJ2-7; 8 bases align to TRBD1. Germline CDR1 SQVTM, CDR2 ANQGSEA. This CDR3 is built from 15 residues. The V and J ends lost 7 bases and 1 base, in that order; junction bases with no gene match: 12. In DNA, the CDR3 is TGCAGCGCCGGCGGTGGACAGGGAAAATCCTACGAGCAGTACTTC. It codes for CSAGGGQGKSYEQYF.

This clonotype was detected ten times or more. The chain combines TRBV29-1 with TRBJ1-2; TRBD1 matches at 12 bases. CDR3 length: 16 residues. The germline V gene encodes CDR1 SQVTM and CDR2 ANQGSEA. With V trimmed by 4 bases and J by 4 bases, 10 bases remained unmatched. The CDR3 protein is CSVVAGTGGAGYGYTF. CDR3 nucleotides: TGCAGCGTTGTAGCCGGGACAGGGGGCGCGGGCTATGGCTACACCTTC. Looking up the rest from reference TRBV29-1 and TRBJ1-2 gives the full variable domain: SAVISQKPSRDICQRGTSLTIQCQVDSQVTMMFWYRQQPGQSLTLIATANQGSEATYESGFVIDKFPISRPNLTFSTLTVSNMSPEDSSIYLCSVVAGTGGAGYGYTFGSGTRLTVV.

This clonotype is medium-sized in the sample. The chain has TRBV7-2 and TRBJ2-3; TRBD2 matches 9 bases. Looked up from germline, CDR1 is SGHTA and CDR2 is FQGNSA. The CDR3 extends over 16 amino acids. J lost 6 bases, V lost 2 bases, and 9 bases had no gene match. The CDR3 protein is CASSLQSSGDYDTQYF. Here the CDR3 DNA reads TGTGCCAGCAGCTTACAATCTAGCGGGGACTATGATACGCAGTATTTT.

The chain combines TRBV6-2 or TRBV6-3 with TRBJ2-7; D remains ambiguous. Germline values: CDR1 MNHEY, CDR2 SVGEGT. Trimming removed 2 bases from V and 1 base from J, with 6 bases in between. There are 13 residues in the CDR3. The CDR3 DNA reads TGTGCCAGCAGTTACCTCAGTTCCTACGAGCAGTACTTC. This codes for CASSYLSSYEQYF.

This clonotype came up many times. The gene calls are TRBV7-2 and TRBJ1-5, with D possibly being TRBD1 (6 bases). V lost 5 bases, J lost 3 bases, and 14 bases lay in between. The germline CDR1 and CDR2 sequences are SGHTA and FQGNSA. The CDR3 is 15 residues long. The CDR3 reads CASSTVAGDNQPQHF. The CDR3 coding sequence is TGTGCCAGCAGCACCGTCGCAGGGGACAATCAGCCCCAGCATTTT.

This clonotype was recorded at least ten times. This rearrangement joins TRBV28 to TRBJ2-7, with D possibly TRBD2 on 7 matching bases. V dropped 5 bases and J dropped 0 bases, with 23 bases sitting between them. Germline CDR1 is MDHEN and CDR2 is SYDVKM. This CDR3 is built from 18 residues. In DNA, the CDR3 is TGTGCCAGCAGTGGCCCGGGGGGCGGAACAACGTACTCCTACGAGCAGTACTTC. Encoded protein: CASSGPGGGTTYSYEQYF.

At least ten counts were recorded for this clonotype. V usage is TRBV10-3 and J usage is TRBJ1-1; 9 nucleotides match TRBD1. Germline lookup yields CDR1 ENHRY and CDR2 SYGVKD. Trimming removed 6 bases from V and 3 bases from J; junction bases left unmatched: 5. The CDR3 extends over 14 amino acids. The CDR3 sequence is CAIRGQGWDTEAFF. CDR3 DNA: TGTGCCATCAGGGGACAGGGATGGGACACTGAAGCTTTCTTT.

This clonotype was seen at least ten times. V and J are TRBV20-1 and TRBJ1-1; 12 positions agree with TRBD1. Germline loops: CDR1 DFQATT, CDR2 SNEGSKA (reference sequence). After removal of 2 bases from V and 5 bases from J, the junction contained 6 bases not matched to a gene. This CDR3 comprises 15 residues. CDR3 in DNA: TGCAGTGCTAGAAGGGACAGGGGGCGCCTAACTGAAGCTTTCTTT. It codes for CSARRDRGRLTEAFF.

This clonotype was picked up many times. The chain employs TRBV5-1 and TRBJ1-1, with 7 bases lining up with TRBD1. The germline V gene has CDR1 SGHRS and CDR2 YFSETQ. This CDR3 contains 13 residues. The ends lost 3 bases at V and 6 bases at J; junction bases unmatched: 5. The CDR3 region has the DNA TGCGCCAGCAGCTCGGTGACAGGGTCTGAAGCTTTCTTT. The encoded protein is CASSSVTGSEAFF. The whole variable domain, filled in from reference TRBV5-1 and TRBJ1-1, reads KAGVTQTPRYLIKTRGQQVTLSCSPISGHRSVSWYQQTPGQGLQFLFEYFSETQRNKGNFPGRFSGRQFSNSRSEMNVSTLELGDSALYLCASSSVTGSEAFFGQGTRLTVV.

This clonotype was observed a handful of times. CDR3 in amino acids: CASSREGRNEQFF. CDR3 DNA sequence: TGTGCCAGCTCCCGGGAGGGCAGAAATGAGCAGTTCTTC. V gene TRBV18 combines with J gene TRBJ2-1, with 8 bases matching TRBD2. From germline, CDR1 is KGHSH and CDR2 LQKENI. This CDR3 is built from 13 residues. With V trimmed by 6 bases and J by 7 bases, 5 bases remained unmatched.

The gene calls are TRBV19 and TRBJ2-7; 9 bases are shared with TRBD1. CDR3 size: 15 residues. The ends lost 9 bases at V and 2 bases at J; junction bases unmatched: 11. CDR1 LNHDA and CDR2 SQIVND come from the germline V gene (reference sequence). CDR3: CASRDPGQGTYEQYF. The CDR3, as DNA: TGTGCCAGCAGGGATCCGGGACAGGGAACCTACGAGCAGTACTTC.

This clonotype was detected a few times. The chain recombines TRBV20-1 with TRBJ2-1; 8 nucleotides agree with TRBD2. The V and J ends lost 3 bases and 8 bases, in that order; junction bases with no gene match: 9. This CDR3 is 14 amino acids long. Germline lookup yields CDR1 DFQATT and CDR2 SNEGSKA (reference sequence). The CDR3: CSARSRGGLDEQFF. CDR3 in DNA: TGCAGTGCTAGGTCCCGGGGGGGCTTGGATGAGCAGTTCTTC.

This clonotype showed up many times. The V and J genes are TRBV6-1 and TRBJ2-7, with 9 bases identical to TRBD1. The germline V gene encodes CDR1 MNHNS and CDR2 SASEGT. V trimming: 6 bases; J trimming: 3 bases; junction bases outside the gene matches: 9. The CDR3 loop spans 15 amino acids. CDR3 nucleotides: TGTGCCAGCAGAGAACCCCCGGGACAGGGCTACGAGCAGTACTTC. Encoded protein: CASREPPGQGYEQYF.

In this sample, this clonotype turned up many times. The gene calls are TRBV6-5 and TRBJ2-5; D may be TRBD1 (5 bases). The CDR3 has 14 residues. Trimming took 4 bases from V and 4 from J, leaving 13 bases between them. Looked up from germline, CDR1 is MNHEY and CDR2 is SVGAGI. The CDR3 DNA follows: TGTGCCAGCAGTTTAGCAGGGTTCGTAGAGACCCAGTACTTC. This encodes CASSLAGFVETQYF.

This clonotype was observed at least ten times. This rearrangement joins TRBV28 to TRBJ1-1, with TRBD1 identical over 7 bases. This CDR3 is 15 amino acids long. Germline V CDR1 and CDR2: MDHEN, SYDVKM. The ends lost 5 bases at V and 1 base at J; junction bases unmatched: 7. For the CDR3, the DNA is TGTGCCAGCAGTCGCGGGACAGAGCCGAACACTGAAGCTTTCTTT. Translated, it gives CASSRGTEPNTEAFF. The complete variable domain, with remaining parts taken from reference TRBV28 and TRBJ1-1, reads DVKVTQSSRYLVKRTGEKVFLECVQDMDHENMFWYRQDPGLGLRLIYFSYDVKMKEKGDIPEGYSVSREKKERFSLILESASTNQTSMYLCASSRGTEPNTEAFFGQGTRLTVV.

This clonotype was counted ten times or more. The chain has TRBV9 and TRBJ2-5; the D call may be TRBD1 or TRBD2 (5 bases each). Per germline, CDR1 SGDLS and CDR2 YYNGEE. Trimming cost V 4 bases and J 5 bases, with 15 bases left between them. The CDR3 has 14 residues. In DNA form, the CDR3 reads TGTGCCAGCAGCCTCCGGTGGGGGAGCGAGACCCAGTACTTC. This codes for CASSLRWGSETQYF.

The table lists this clonotype with many counts. The V and J genes are TRBV20-1 and TRBJ2-2; 9 bases line up with TRBD2. V was pared by 3 bases and J by 0 bases, with 8 bases of the junction left unmatched. The CDR3 length is 17 residues. Germline lookup yields CDR1 DFQATT and CDR2 SNEGSKA (reference sequence). The CDR3 coding sequence is TGCAGTGCTAGGGATCGACTAGCGGCTGCGAACACCGGGGAGCTGTTTTTT. It encodes CSARDRLAAANTGELFF.

Many counts were recorded for this clonotype. The chain has TRBV24-1 and TRBJ2-5, with 7 bases identical to TRBD2. After removal of 6 bases from V and 7 bases from J, the junction contained 7 bases not matched to a gene. The CDR3 contains 13 residues. Germline V gives CDR1 KGHDR, CDR2 SFDVKD. This CDR3 reads CATSMAGVGTQYF. The CDR3 DNA reads as TGTGCCACCAGTATGGCGGGAGTGGGGACCCAGTACTTC.

This clonotype was observed a few times. The chain couples TRBV27 to TRBJ2-2, with TRBD1 identical over 8 bases. The CDR3 extends over 15 amino acids. Germline loops: CDR1 MNHEY, CDR2 SMNVEV (reference sequence). Trimming removed 2 bases from V and 6 bases from J; junction bases left unmatched: 5. CDR3 nucleotide sequence: TGTGCCAGCAGTTTAGGACAGGGAATTTCCGGGGAGCTGTTTTTT. Protein: CASSLGQGISGELFF.